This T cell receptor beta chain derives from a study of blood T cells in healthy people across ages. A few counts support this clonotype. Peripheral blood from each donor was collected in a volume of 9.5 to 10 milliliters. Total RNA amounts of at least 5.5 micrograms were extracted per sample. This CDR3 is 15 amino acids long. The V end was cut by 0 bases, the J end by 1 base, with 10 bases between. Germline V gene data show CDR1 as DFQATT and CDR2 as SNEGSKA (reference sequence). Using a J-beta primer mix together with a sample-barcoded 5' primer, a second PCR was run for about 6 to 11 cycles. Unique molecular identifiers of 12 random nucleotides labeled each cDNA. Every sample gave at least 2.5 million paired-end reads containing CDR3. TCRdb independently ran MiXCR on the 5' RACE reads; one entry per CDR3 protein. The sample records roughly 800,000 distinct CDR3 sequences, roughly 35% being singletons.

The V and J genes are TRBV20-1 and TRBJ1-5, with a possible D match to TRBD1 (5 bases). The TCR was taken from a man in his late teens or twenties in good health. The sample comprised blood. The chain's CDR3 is CSARDPGRSNQPQHF. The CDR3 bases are TGCAGTGCTAGAGATCCGGGGCGCAGCAATCAGCCCCAGCATTTT.